The rows below give T cell receptor delta chains drawn from one sample of a study of gamma-delta chains in newborns, infants, children. TCRdb made new clone calls on the reads using CATT. The table shows 14,000 to 15,000 delta-chain clones, with roughly 7.3% occurring only once. Material: blood. Receptors were obtained from a child who was a newborn, infant or young child, either healthy, febrile or measles-vaccinated (not recorded which). Each CDR3 is given with its conserved first and last residue. The D gene is left open where the match is weak. Clone size appears in some rows only: once, few, many, or a class for an expanded clone.

few TRDD3 TRDJ3 TRDV2 TGTGCCTGTGATATACTGGGGGACCCTATGAGGCGGGACACCCGACAGATGTTTTTC CACDILGDPMRRDTRQMFF
. TRDD3 TRDJ3 TRDV2 TGTGCCTGTGACCGTGTACTGGGGGATCGCTCCTGGGACACCCGACAGATGTTTTTC CACDRVLGDRSWDTRQMFF
many . TRDJ3 TRDV2 TGTGCCTGTGACACCGCAGGGGGGCTGAGCTCCTGGGACACCCGACAGATGTTTTTC CACDTAGGLSSWDTRQMFF
. TRDD3 TRDJ1 TRDV2 TGTGCCTGTGACACTGGGGGATACGAGGGCGATAAACTCATCTTT CACDTGGYEGDKLIF
. TRDD3 TRDJ3 TRDV2 TGTGCCTGTGACACCGGAAGCCTGGGGGGTAGCTCCTGGGACACCCGACAGATGTTTTTC CACDTGSLGGSSWDTRQMFF
. . TRDJ3 TRDV2 TGTGCCTGTGACACCGTGATCCTGGGGATTCGCACCTGGGACACCCGACAGATGTTTTTC CACDTVILGIRTWDTRQMFF
many TRDD3 TRDJ3 TRDV2 TGTGCCTGTGACACCCTGGGGGAAAGCTCCTGGGACACCCGACAGATGTTTTTC CACDTLGESSWDTRQMFF
. TRDD3 TRDJ3 TRDV2 TGTGCCTGTGACACCTACTGGGGGATACCCAGCTCCTGGGACACCCGACAGATGTTTTTC CACDTYWGIPSSWDTRQMFF
. TRDD3 TRDJ3 TRDV2 TGTGCCTGTGATACCCTCCCAACTGGGGCCTCAAGCTCCTGGGACACCCGACAGATGTTTTTC CACDTLPTGASSSWDTRQMFF
few TRDD3 TRDJ3 TRDV2 TGTGCCTGTGACACCGTAGGACTGGGGGATTCCAGCTCCTGGGACACCCGACAGATGTTTTTC CACDTVGLGDSSSWDTRQMFF
many TRDD3 TRDJ3 TRDV2 TGTGCCTGTGACACCGGCTGGGGGCTAAGCTCCTGGGACACCCGACAGATGTTTTTC CACDTGWGLSSWDTRQMFF
. TRDD3 TRDJ3 TRDV2 TGTGCCTGTGACATCTTACTGGGGGATAACCACCAGTCCTGGGACACCCGACAGATGTTTTTC CACDILLGDNHQSWDTRQMFF
few . TRDJ3 TRDV2 TGTGCCTGTGGCACCGGGGGGTCCCTATCCTGGGACACCCGACAGATGTTTTTC CACGTGGSLSWDTRQMFF
once TRDD3 TRDJ2 TRDV2 TGTGCCTGTGCGCACTTAACTTACTGGGGGTCCCCTCAAGCTTTGACATCACAACTCTTCTTT CACAHLTYWGSPQALTSQLFF
few . TRDJ3 TRDV2 TGTGCCTGTGACCCCGTGGGGGTCCTTATCTCCTGGGACACCCGACAGATGTTTTTC CACDPVGVLISWDTRQMFF
few TRDD3 TRDJ3 TRDV2 TGTGCCTGCGACGCTCTGGGGGATACGAACGCCTGGGACACCCGACAGATGTTTTTC CACDALGDTNAWDTRQMFF
few . TRDJ3 TRDV2 TGTGCCTGTGACACCGTGGATAGGGGGAGCTCCTGGGACACCCGACAGATGTTTTTC CACDTVDRGSSWDTRQMFF
. TRDD3 TRDJ3 TRDV2 TGTGCCTGTGACGCTATTACTGGGGGATACTGGGACACCCGACAGATGTTTTTC CACDAITGGYWDTRQMFF
. . TRDJ3 TRDV2 TGTGCCTGTGACACCGTTTTGGAGGGTCCCATTTCCTGGGACACCCGACAGATGTTTTTC CACDTVLEGPISWDTRQMFF
few TRDD3 TRDJ3 TRDV2 TGTGCCTGTGACACCGTGGGGGATACGCCCTCCTGGGACACCCGACAGATGTTTTTC CACDTVGDTPSWDTRQMFF
few TRDD3 TRDJ3 TRDV2 TGTGCCTGTGACACCGGGGGATACGGCGACTGGGACACCCGACAGATGTTTTTC CACDTGGYGDWDTRQMFF
. TRDD3 TRDJ3 TRDV2 TGTGCCTGTGACACTGGGGGATACGCTAGCTCCTGGGACACCCGACAGATGTTTTTC CACDTGGYASSWDTRQMFF
. . TRDJ1 TRDV2 TGTGCCTGTGACGAGGTGGGGTACACCGATAAACTCATCTTT CACDEVGYTDKLIF
once TRDD3 TRDJ3 TRDV2 TGTGCCTGTGACACCGTACTGGGGGATACGCGGTACTCCTGGGACACCCGACAGATGTTCTTC CACDTVLGDTRYSWDTRQMFF
few TRDD3 TRDJ3 TRDV2 TGTGCCTGTGACCTTACTGGGGGGATTAGCTCCTGGGACACCCGACAGATGTTTTTC CACDLTGGISSWDTRQMFF
few TRDD3 TRDJ3 TRDV2 TGTGCCTGTGACACGGCCGGGGGATACGTCTGGGACACCCGACAGATGTTTTTC CACDTAGGYVWDTRQMFF
few . TRDJ3 TRDV2 TGTGCCTGTGACACCGTTGATAGGGGGGGGGACCCTCGCTCCTGGGACACCCGACAGATGTTTTTC CACDTVDRGGDPRSWDTRQMFF
once . TRDJ3 TRDV2 TGTGCCTGTGAACCATTGGGGGCTGCGCTTTTCTTGTGGGACACCCGCCAGATGTTTTTC CACEPLGAALFLWDTRQMFF
few TRDD3 TRDJ3 TRDV2 TGTGCCTGTGACCCCTTACTGGGGGACCCCGAGAGCTCCTGGGACACCCGACAGATGTTTTTC CACDPLLGDPESSWDTRQMFF
few TRDD3 TRDJ3 TRDV2 TGTGCCTGTGACACCGTTTTACTGGGGGTTAGCTCCTGGGACACCCGACAGATGTTTTTC CACDTVLLGVSSWDTRQMFF
. TRDD3 TRDJ3 TRDV2 TGTGCCTGTGACACCGTACTGGGGCCGAGCTCCTGGGACACCCGACGGATGTTTTTC CACDTVLGPSSWDTRRMFF
. TRDD3 TRDJ3 TRDV2 TGTGCCTGTGACCCGGTACTGGGGGATTGGGACACCCGACAGATGTTTTTC CACDPVLGDWDTRQMFF
few . TRDJ1 TRDV2 TGTGCCTGTGACACCGTCGAGAGGGGCGCCGATAAACTCATCTTT CACDTVERGADKLIF
many . TRDJ3 TRDV2 TGTGCCTGTGACACCGTTGGTTGGGACACCCGACAGATGTTTTTC CACDTVGWDTRQMFF